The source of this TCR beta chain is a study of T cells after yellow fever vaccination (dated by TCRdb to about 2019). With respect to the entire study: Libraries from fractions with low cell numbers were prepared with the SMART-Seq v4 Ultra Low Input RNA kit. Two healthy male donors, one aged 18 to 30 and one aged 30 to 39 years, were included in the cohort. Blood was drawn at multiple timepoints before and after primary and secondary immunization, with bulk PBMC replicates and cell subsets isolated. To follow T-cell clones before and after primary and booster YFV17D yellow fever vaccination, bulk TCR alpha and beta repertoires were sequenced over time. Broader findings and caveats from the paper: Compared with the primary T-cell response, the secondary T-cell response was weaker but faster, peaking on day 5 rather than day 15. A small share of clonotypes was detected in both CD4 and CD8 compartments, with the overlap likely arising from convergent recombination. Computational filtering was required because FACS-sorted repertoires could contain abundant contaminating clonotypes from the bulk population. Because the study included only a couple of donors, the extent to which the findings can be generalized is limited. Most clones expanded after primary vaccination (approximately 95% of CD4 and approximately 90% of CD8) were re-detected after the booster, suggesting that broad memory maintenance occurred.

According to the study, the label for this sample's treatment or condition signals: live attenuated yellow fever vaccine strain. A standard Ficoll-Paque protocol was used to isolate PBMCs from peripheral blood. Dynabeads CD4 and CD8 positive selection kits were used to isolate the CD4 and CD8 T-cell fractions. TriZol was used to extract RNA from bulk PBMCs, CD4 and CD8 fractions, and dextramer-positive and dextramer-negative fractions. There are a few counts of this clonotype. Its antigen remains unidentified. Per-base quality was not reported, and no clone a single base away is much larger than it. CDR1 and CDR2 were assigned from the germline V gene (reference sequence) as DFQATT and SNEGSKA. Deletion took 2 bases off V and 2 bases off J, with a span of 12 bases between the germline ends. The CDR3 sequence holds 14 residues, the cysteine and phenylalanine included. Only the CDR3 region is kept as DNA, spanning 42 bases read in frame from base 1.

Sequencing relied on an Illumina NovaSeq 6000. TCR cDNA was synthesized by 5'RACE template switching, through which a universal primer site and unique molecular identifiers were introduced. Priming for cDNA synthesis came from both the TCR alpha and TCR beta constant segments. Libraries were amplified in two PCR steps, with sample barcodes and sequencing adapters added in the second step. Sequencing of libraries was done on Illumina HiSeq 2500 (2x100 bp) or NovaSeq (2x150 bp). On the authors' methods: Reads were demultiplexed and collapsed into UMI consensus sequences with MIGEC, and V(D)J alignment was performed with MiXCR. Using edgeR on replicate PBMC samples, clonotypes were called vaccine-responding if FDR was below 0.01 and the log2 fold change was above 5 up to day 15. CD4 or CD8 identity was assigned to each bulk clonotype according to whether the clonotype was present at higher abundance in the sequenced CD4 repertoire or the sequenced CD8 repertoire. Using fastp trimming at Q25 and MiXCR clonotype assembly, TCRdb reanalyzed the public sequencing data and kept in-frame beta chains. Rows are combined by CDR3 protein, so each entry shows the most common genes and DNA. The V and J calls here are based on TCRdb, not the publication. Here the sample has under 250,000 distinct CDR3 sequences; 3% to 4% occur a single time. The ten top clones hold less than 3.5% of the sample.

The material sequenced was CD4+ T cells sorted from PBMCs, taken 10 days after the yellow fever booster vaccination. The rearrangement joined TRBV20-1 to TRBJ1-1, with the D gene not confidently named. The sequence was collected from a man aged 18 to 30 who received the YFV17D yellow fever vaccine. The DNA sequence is TGCAGTGCTAGACTGGCAGGCCCAAACACTGAAGCTTTCTTT. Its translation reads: CSARLAGPNTEAFF.